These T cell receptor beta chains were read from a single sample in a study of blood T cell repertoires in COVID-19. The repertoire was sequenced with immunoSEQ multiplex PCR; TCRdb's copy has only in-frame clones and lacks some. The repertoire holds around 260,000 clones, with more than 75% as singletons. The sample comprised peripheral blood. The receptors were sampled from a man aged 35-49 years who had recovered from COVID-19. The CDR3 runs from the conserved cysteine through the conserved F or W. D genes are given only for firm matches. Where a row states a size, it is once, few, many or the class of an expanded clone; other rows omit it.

CDR3: CASSPYTGGNEQYF
DNA: TGTGCCAGCTCACCTTATACAGGGGGCAACGAGCAGTACTTC
D: TRBD1
J: TRBJ2-7
size: NA
length: 14
V: TRBV18

CDR3: CASSTGLGETQYF
DNA: TGTGCCAGCAGCACGGGTCTTGGGGAGACCCAGTACTTC
D: NA
J: TRBJ2-5
size: NA
length: 13
V: TRBV9

CDR3: CASSQVGRGIVNTEAFF
DNA: TGTGCCAGCAGCCAAGTCGGCAGGGGAATCGTGAACACTGAAGCTTTCTTT
D: NA
J: TRBJ1-1
size: few
length: 17
V: TRBV14

CDR3: CATSESGMTDTQYF
DNA: TGTGCCACCAGTGAGTCGGGAATGACAGATACGCAGTATTTT
D: NA
J: TRBJ2-3
size: NA
length: 14
V: TRBV24-1

CDR3: CASIAGGGLNEQFF
DNA: TGTGCCAGCATAGCGGGGGGAGGGCTCAATGAGCAGTTCTTC
D: TRBD2
J: TRBJ2-1
size: NA
length: 14
V: TRBV6-5

CDR3: CASSRGTSGSYEQYF
DNA: TGTGCCAGCAGCCGAGGGACTAGCGGCTCCTACGAGCAGTACTTC
D: TRBD2
J: TRBJ2-7
size: NA
length: 15
V: TRBV7-9

CDR3: CASSSRDRRNEQFF
DNA: TGTGCCAGCAGTTCTAGGGACAGACGAAATGAGCAGTTCTTC
D: TRBD1
J: TRBJ2-1
size: NA
length: 14
V: TRBV6-5

CDR3: CASSNERDRGGYEQYF
DNA: TGTGCCAGCAGCAATGAAAGGGACAGGGGTGGCTACGAGCAGTACTTC
D: TRBD1
J: TRBJ2-7
size: NA
length: 16
V: TRBV6-2/TRBV6-3

CDR3: CSSPGLAGQPRGEQFF
DNA: TGCAGCAGCCCGGGACTAGCAGGACAGCCTCGGGGTGAGCAGTTCTTC
D: TRBD2
J: TRBJ2-1
size: NA
length: 16
V: TRBV29-1

CDR3: CASSLGPTSGSTQYF
DNA: TGTGCCAGCAGCTTAGGCCCGACTAGCGGGAGTACGCAGTATTTT
D: TRBD2
J: TRBJ2-3
size: NA
length: 15
V: TRBV11-3

CDR3: CAWSRGSGNQPQHF
DNA: TGTGCCTGGAGTCGGGGAAGCGGCAATCAGCCCCAGCATTTT
D: NA
J: TRBJ1-5
size: NA
length: 14
V: TRBV30

CDR3: CASSFLTGFYEQYF
DNA: TGTGCCAGCAGCTTTTTGACAGGGTTCTACGAGCAGTACTTC
D: TRBD1
J: TRBJ2-7
size: few
length: 14
V: TRBV5-6

CDR3: CATSKSGNTEAFF
DNA: TGTGCCACCAGCAAATCGGGGAACACTGAAGCTTTCTTT
D: NA
J: TRBJ1-1
size: NA
length: 13
V: TRBV15

CDR3: CASSYSRLEKLFF
DNA: TGTGCCAGCAGTTACTCGAGGCTTGAAAAACTGTTTTTT
D: NA
J: TRBJ1-4
size: NA
length: 13
V: TRBV6-6

CDR3: CASILSETQYF
DNA: TGTGCCAGCATCCTGAGCGAGACCCAGTACTTC
D: NA
J: TRBJ2-5
size: NA
length: 11
V: TRBV7-6

CDR3: CASSPQGVPEQYF
DNA: TGTGCCAGCAGTCCCCAGGGGGTCCCCGAGCAGTACTTC
D: TRBD1
J: TRBJ2-7
size: NA
length: 13
V: TRBV6-2/TRBV6-3

CDR3: CAWSVGRQGATEAFF
DNA: TGTGCCTGGAGTGTAGGGCGACAGGGGGCGACTGAAGCTTTCTTT
D: TRBD1
J: TRBJ1-1
size: NA
length: 15
V: TRBV30

CDR3: CASSEGLNQQYF
DNA: TGTGCCAGCAGTGAAGGACTTAACCAGCAGTACTTC
D: NA
J: TRBJ2-7
size: once
length: 12
V: TRBV25-1

CDR3: CASSGTSGGAWAEQFF
DNA: TGCGCCAGCAGCGGGACTAGCGGGGGGGCCTGGGCTGAGCAGTTCTTC
D: TRBD2
J: TRBJ2-1
size: NA
length: 16
V: TRBV5-1

CDR3: CSAALGGIEAFF
DNA: TGCAGCGCCGCCCTAGGGGGCATAGAAGCTTTCTTT
D: TRBD1
J: TRBJ1-1
size: NA
length: 12
V: TRBV29-1

CDR3: CASSLVPRTGELFF
DNA: TGTGCCAGCAGCTTAGTACCCCGGACCGGGGAGCTGTTTTTT
D: NA
J: TRBJ2-2
size: few
length: 14
V: TRBV11-2

CDR3: CASSQGTLGATYEQYF
DNA: TGTGCCAGCAGCCAAGGCACTTTGGGGGCCACCTACGAGCAGTACTTC
D: NA
J: TRBJ2-7
size: once
length: 16
V: TRBV4-2

CDR3: CASSVAGGGEQFF
DNA: TGTGCCAGCAGCGTAGCTGGGGGGGGTGAGCAGTTCTTC
D: TRBD2
J: TRBJ2-1
size: NA
length: 13
V: TRBV9

CDR3: CASSFSTGSGGTEAFF
DNA: TGTGCCAGCAGCTTTAGTACCGGGTCGGGGGGTACTGAAGCTTTCTTT
D: NA
J: TRBJ1-1
size: NA
length: 16
V: TRBV11-2

CDR3: CASSWTTDTQYF
DNA: TGTGCCAGCAGTTGGACAACAGATACGCAGTATTTT
D: NA
J: TRBJ2-3
size: once
length: 12
V: TRBV12-3/TRBV12-4

CDR3: CASSQDHTPPMVGTGLIF
DNA: TGTGCCAGCAGCCAAGATCACACGCCACCGATGGTCGGGACAGGGCTTATCTTC
D: TRBD1
J: TRBJ2-1
size: NA
length: 18
V: TRBV3-1/TRBV3-2

CDR3: CASSRTGLQETQYF
DNA: TGTGCCAGCAGTCGGACGGGGTTGCAAGAGACCCAGTACTTC
D: NA
J: TRBJ2-5
size: NA
length: 14
V: TRBV7-8

CDR3: CASSRPGGRTGELFF
DNA: TGTGCCAGCAGCCGGCCGGGGGGGCGGACCGGGGAGCTGTTTTTT
D: TRBD2
J: TRBJ2-2
size: NA
length: 15
V: TRBV3-1/TRBV3-2

CDR3: CASSVTGTGYPNTGAQHF
DNA: TGTGCCAGCAGTGTCACCGGGACAGGGTACCCCAATACCGGAGCCCAGCATTTT
D: TRBD1
J: TRBJ1-5
size: NA
length: 18
V: TRBV6-1

CDR3: CANARDRGYNEQFF
DNA: TGTGCCAACGCGCGGGACAGGGGCTACAATGAGCAGTTCTTC
D: TRBD1
J: TRBJ2-1
size: NA
length: 14
V: TRBV7-8

CDR3: CASSPSQGANTEAFF
DNA: TGTGCCAGCAGCCCCTCGCAGGGGGCGAACACTGAAGCTTTCTTT
D: TRBD1
J: TRBJ1-1
size: NA
length: 15
V: TRBV7-2

CDR3: CASSVSGWGLSTDTQYF
DNA: TGTGCCAGCAGCGTCTCTGGATGGGGGCTGAGTACAGATACGCAGTATTTT
D: NA
J: TRBJ2-3
size: NA
length: 17
V: TRBV9

CDR3: CASRDRATGNTIYF
DNA: TGTGCCAGCAGGGACAGGGCTACGGGAAACACCATATATTTT
D: TRBD1
J: TRBJ1-3
size: NA
length: 14
V: TRBV2

CDR3: CASSGGPNYGYTF
DNA: TGTGCCAGCAGCGGTGGGCCCAACTATGGCTACACCTTC
D: NA
J: TRBJ1-2
size: NA
length: 13
V: TRBV5-5

CDR3: CASSFGGNSGANVLTF
DNA: TGTGCCAGCAGCTTCGGGGGGAACTCTGGGGCCAACGTCCTGACTTTC
D: TRBD2
J: TRBJ2-6
size: once
length: 16
V: TRBV11-2

CDR3: CASSLRGQNSSPLHF
DNA: TGTGCCAGCAGCTTAAGGGGGCAGAACTCTTCACCCCTCCACTTT
D: TRBD1
J: TRBJ1-6
size: NA
length: 15
V: TRBV7-2

CDR3: CASSSGDANTQYF
DNA: TGTGCCAGCAGCTCGGGGGATGCAAATACGCAGTATTTT
D: NA
J: TRBJ2-3
size: NA
length: 13
V: TRBV5-8

CDR3: CASSDETERSYGYTF
DNA: TGTGCCAGCAGTGATGAGACAGAAAGGTCATATGGCTACACCTTC
D: NA
J: TRBJ1-2
size: NA
length: 15
V: TRBV2

CDR3: CASSPGRGDHEQYF
DNA: TGTGCCAGTAGTCCAGGGCGGGGCGACCACGAGCAGTACTTC
D: NA
J: TRBJ2-7
size: NA
length: 14
V: TRBV19

CDR3: CASSQELSFNGELFF
DNA: TGCGCCAGCAGCCAAGAACTGAGTTTTAACGGGGAGCTGTTTTTT
D: NA
J: TRBJ2-2
size: few
length: 15
V: TRBV4-1

CDR3: CASSLWRSGANVLTF
DNA: TGTGCCAGCAGCTTATGGAGATCTGGGGCCAACGTCCTGACTTTC
D: NA
J: TRBJ2-6
size: NA
length: 15
V: TRBV5-8

CDR3: CASSQGGRSSGANVLTF
DNA: TGTGCCAGCAGTCAAGGGGGAAGGAGCTCTGGGGCCAACGTCCTGACTTTC
D: NA
J: TRBJ2-6
size: NA
length: 17
V: TRBV5-4

CDR3: CASSPTGTSGGDLGEQYF
DNA: TGCGCCAGCAGCCCAACCGGGACTAGCGGAGGAGATCTAGGGGAGCAGTACTTC
D: TRBD2
J: TRBJ2-7
size: once
length: 18
V: TRBV4-1

CDR3: CASRPSMNTEAFF
DNA: TGTGCCAGCAGGCCGAGTATGAACACTGAAGCTTTCTTT
D: NA
J: TRBJ1-1
size: once
length: 13
V: TRBV27

CDR3: CASSTGTGDEQFF
DNA: TGTGCCAGCAGTACCGGGACAGGGGACGAGCAGTTCTTC
D: TRBD1
J: TRBJ2-1
size: NA
length: 13
V: TRBV12-3/TRBV12-4

CDR3: CATSRDYKEGTEAFF
DNA: TGTGCCACCAGCAGAGATTATAAGGAGGGAACTGAAGCTTTCTTT
D: NA
J: TRBJ1-1
size: few
length: 15
V: TRBV15

CDR3: CASRSPDSIYGYTF
DNA: TGTGCCAGCAGATCCCCGGACAGTATCTATGGCTACACCTTC
D: NA
J: TRBJ1-2
size: NA
length: 14
V: TRBV6-5

CDR3: CATSRVGTGGLDGYTF
DNA: TGTGCCACCAGCAGGGTCGGGACAGGGGGCCTGGATGGCTACACCTTC
D: TRBD1
J: TRBJ1-2
size: NA
length: 16
V: TRBV15

CDR3: CASSHDRGIGNSPLHF
DNA: TGTGCCAGCAGCCATGACAGGGGGATAGGTAATTCACCCCTCCACTTT
D: TRBD1
J: TRBJ1-6
size: NA
length: 16
V: TRBV5-6

CDR3: CASSPGGSTDTQYF
DNA: TGTGCCAGCAGCCCGGGAGGATCCACAGATACGCAGTATTTT
D: TRBD2
J: TRBJ2-3
size: NA
length: 14
V: TRBV7-3

CDR3: CASSGAGGSYEQYF
DNA: TGTGCCAGCAGCGGAGCGGGAGGATCCTACGAGCAGTACTTC
D: TRBD2
J: TRBJ2-7
size: NA
length: 14
V: TRBV9

CDR3: CASSVGERGTYNEQFF
DNA: TGTGCCAGCAGCGTAGGGGAGCGGGGGACCTACAATGAGCAGTTCTTC
D: TRBD2
J: TRBJ2-1
size: NA
length: 16
V: TRBV9

CDR3: CASSGGLGADIETQYF
DNA: TGCGCCAGCAGCGGAGGACTAGGGGCCGACATAGAGACCCAGTACTTC
D: TRBD2
J: TRBJ2-5
size: NA
length: 16
V: TRBV5-1

CDR3: CASSIVVMGGTEAFF
DNA: TGTGCCAGTAGTATAGTGGTGATGGGGGGCACTGAAGCTTTCTTT
D: NA
J: TRBJ1-1
size: NA
length: 15
V: TRBV19